This record covers a single T cell receptor beta chain. Trimming left V 2 bases short and J 3 bases short, with 4 bases between. Germline lookup yields CDR1 SNHLY and CDR2 FYNNEI. This CDR3 has 12 residues. This sample stems from a study of blood T cell repertoires in COVID-19. Each participant's cohort was designated according to participant-reported clinical history. Profiling relied on immunoSEQ multiplex PCR, and the TCRdb table lists in-frame clones only, not all of them. The sample records about 310,000 clones, roughly 90% being singletons. This chain connects TRBV2 to TRBJ1-2; D ambiguous. The sample comprised PBMCs or T cells enriched from blood (not recorded which). The clonotype was recovered from a woman aged 18 to 35 with acute COVID-19. The CDR3 bases are TGTGCCAGCAGTGAAACAGACTATGGCTACACCTTC. Protein: CASSETDYGYTF.